This T cell receptor (beta chain) was found in a study of radiotherapy plus CTLA-4 blockade in lung cancer. Concerning this clone itself: Its matching antigen is unknown.

V was trimmed by 4 bases and J by 2 bases, leaving 19 bases between them. Per germline, CDR1 SGHNT and CDR2 YYREEE (reference sequence). The CDR3 spans 17 residues. General study findings and limits: An expansion of tumor-derived TCR clones occurred in blood after radiotherapy plus ipilimumab.

Clones were sequenced by immunoSEQ multiplex PCR, and TCRdb holds only the in-frame ones, with some missing. The profile covers approximately 28,000 clones, with 60% to 85% appearing a single time and 24% taken by the ten largest. Patients had chemo-refractory metastatic non-small-cell lung cancer and received focal radiation plus CTLA-4 blockade that used ipilimumab. The TCR was taken from a human donor with non-small cell lung cancer that progressed on radiotherapy plus ipilimumab. This specimen consisted of peripheral blood, obtained from a patient treated with radiotherapy plus ipilimumab. The rearrangement joins TRBV5-4 to TRBJ2-1; tentative D call: TRBD2 (5 bases). The CDR3 is CASSQASGVTPYNEQFF. As DNA, the CDR3 is TGTGCCAGCAGCCAGGCCAGCGGAGTGACCCCCTACAATGAGCAGTTCTTC.